The 18 T cell receptor beta chains below were found in one sample sequenced in a study of shared clonotypes between healthy human individuals. Assay used: immunoSEQ multiplex PCR; TCRdb lists only in-frame clones, some missing. The sample shows fewer than 1.8 million clones, around 98.5% of them seen only once. Sequencing input: naive CD4+ T cells sorted from blood. Subset denoted: CD45RA+ positively selected. These TCRs come from a man between 25 and 39 years old in good health.

This chain links TRBV15 with TRBJ2-1; D might be TRBD2 (6 bases). V gave up 1 base and J gave up 6 bases, with 13 bases separating them. This CDR3 spans 15 amino acids. CDR1 is LNHNV, CDR2 YYDKDF, per germline (reference sequence). The CDR3 bases are TGTGCCACCAGCAGAGGGGAGGATACGGGCAATGAGCAGTTCTTC. This translates into CATSRGEDTGNEQFF. The variable domain in full, completed from reference TRBV15 and TRBJ2-1, reads DAMVIQNPRYQVTQFGKPVTLSCSQTLNHNVMYWYQQKSSQAPKLLFHYYDKDFNNEADTPDNFQSRRPNTSFCFLDIRSPGLGDTAMYLCATSRGEDTGNEQFFGPGTRLTVL.

This chain links TRBV25-1 with TRBJ2-1; 11 nucleotides agree with TRBD2. With 6 bases clipped from V and 1 base from J, the junction kept 11 bases outside the gene matches. Per the germline V gene, CDR1 is MGHDK and CDR2 is SYGVNS. The CDR3 runs 18 residues. CDR3 protein: CASRGPLLAGGSYNEQFF. CDR3 DNA sequence: TGTGCCAGCAGGGGCCCACTCCTAGCGGGGGGTTCCTACAATGAGCAGTTCTTC.

The rearrangement joins TRBV5-1 to TRBJ1-1; a possible D gene is TRBD1 (6 bases). The germline V gene encodes CDR1 SGHRS and CDR2 YFSETQ. The V and J ends lost 4 bases and 4 bases respectively, with 14 bases between them. This CDR3 region has 14 residues. The CDR3 sequence: CASSPAGVSTEAFF. DNA for the CDR3: TGCGCCAGCAGCCCCGCAGGGGTTAGCACTGAAGCTTTCTTT.

The V and J genes are TRBV6-5 and TRBJ2-6; D possibly uses TRBD1 or TRBD2 (5 bases each). Germline CDR1 MNHEY, CDR2 SVGAGI. The CDR3 covers 15 residues. V lost 6 bases and J lost 2, with 11 bases in between. The CDR3 sequence: CASRMRGAGANVLTF. The DNA of the CDR3 is TGTGCCAGCAGGATGAGGGGAGCTGGGGCCAACGTCCTGACTTTC.

The chain has TRBV11-3 and TRBJ2-1, with unresolved D. The CDR3 is 14 amino acids. Trimming cost V 5 bases and J 5 bases, with 13 bases left between them. Looked up from germline, CDR1 is SGHNT and CDR2 is YENEEA. CDR3 sequence (DNA): TGTGCCAGCAGCCCCTTTAGATGGAACAATGAGCAGTTCTTC. It translates to CASSPFRWNNEQFF.

The gene calls are TRBV5-5 and TRBJ1-1; D is uncertain. CDR3 length: 14 amino acids. The germline V gene encodes CDR1 SGHKS and CDR2 YYEKEE (reference sequence). Trimming shortened V by 1 base and J by 0 bases, and 7 bases separated the two germline ends. DNA of the CDR3: TGTGCCAGCAGCTTGTTTCCGGTGAACACTGAAGCTTTCTTT. Protein product: CASSLFPVNTEAFF.

The V and J genes are TRBV9 and TRBJ2-1, with TRBD2 matching 7 bases. Germline CDR1 is SGDLS and CDR2 is YYNGEE. This CDR3 comprises 15 residues. After removal of 4 bases from V and 6 bases from J, the junction contained 10 bases not matched to a gene. CDR3 DNA: TGTGCCAGCAGCAACCAGCGGGGAGGTTTCAATGAGCAGTTCTTC. Residues: CASSNQRGGFNEQFF.

This clone was observed a single time. The gene calls are TRBV27 and TRBJ2-1; 8 positions match TRBD2. V dropped 2 bases and J dropped 9; count of bases not matched to a gene: 9. CDR1 and CDR2 (germline): MNHEY, SMNVEV (reference sequence). The CDR3 covers 15 residues. The CDR3 DNA follows: TGTGCCAGCAGTTTAGGAGCGGGAGTTGGAAGTGAGCAGTTCTTC. It translates to CASSLGAGVGSEQFF.

Remarks on this clone: This CDR3 is also generated by other DNA sequences in the sample. This chain connects TRBV4-3 to TRBJ1-2; D call uncertain. CDR1 and CDR2 from the germline V gene are LGHNA and YSLEER. Trimming removed 0 bases at V and 4 bases at J, with 9 bases between. This CDR3 spans 14 amino acids. CDR3 protein: CASSQDERLYGYTF. CDR3 nucleotides: TGCGCCAGCAGCCAAGATGAGCGTCTCTATGGCTACACCTTC.

This chain connects TRBV7-8 to TRBJ2-7, with 10 bases lining up with TRBD1. Trimming at V came to 5 bases and at J to 6 bases, leaving 10 bases not matched to a gene. The CDR3 extends over 15 amino acids. The germline V gene encodes CDR1 SGHVS and CDR2 FQNEAQ. In nucleotides, the CDR3 is TGTGCCAGCAGCCCGGGACAGGGGATACGGGCCGAGCAGTACTTC. As protein: CASSPGQGIRAEQYF.

The chain is built from TRBV19 and TRBJ2-5; 7 bases agree with TRBD1. Germline V gene lookup returns CDR1 LNHDA and CDR2 SQIVND (reference sequence). The CDR3 is 15 residues long. The V segment lost 3 bases and the J segment 1 base; nucleotides outside the gene matches: 5. DNA for the CDR3: TGTGCCAGTAGTATGGATTACAGGGGCCAAGAGACCCAGTACTTC. It encodes CASSMDYRGQETQYF.

This rearrangement joins TRBV7-9 to TRBJ2-3; TRBD2 agrees at 8 bases. This CDR3 comprises 17 residues. Germline lookup yields CDR1 SEHNR and CDR2 FQNEAQ (reference sequence). V trimming: 1 base; J trimming: 2 bases; junction bases outside the gene matches: 8. The CDR3 loop is CASSLVIGLAHTDTQYF. CDR3 DNA: TGTGCCAGCAGCTTAGTCATCGGACTAGCACACACAGATACGCAGTATTTT.

A note on this clone: At one end the junction does not follow the germline gene, possibly because of a read error. This rearrangement joins TRBV6-5 to TRBJ2-2, with a possible D match to TRBD1 (5 bases). Per germline, CDR1 MNHEY and CDR2 SVGAGI. The CDR3 sequence is 13 residues long. The CDR3 nucleotides are TGCGCTGCCAAACAGGCGAACACCGGGGAGCTGTTTTTT. Translation gives CAAKQANTGELFF.

V gene TRBV27 combines with J gene TRBJ2-3; 11 positions match TRBD2. The CDR3 contains 19 residues. Germline values: CDR1 MNHEY, CDR2 SMNVEV (reference sequence). V lost 0 bases and J lost 0; bases outside the gene matches: 8. The CDR3 DNA is TGTGCCAGCAGTTTATCCCGACTAGCGGGACTAATTAGCACAGATACGCAGTATTTT. Encoded protein: CASSLSRLAGLISTDTQYF.

This clone was observed a single time. V is TRBV18 and J is TRBJ2-2; 12 bases line up with TRBD2. CDR3 length: 18 residues. Germline V gene sequence: CDR1 KGHSH, CDR2 LQKENI. The trim removed 1 base at V and 5 bases at J, leaving 8 bases unmatched. The chain's CDR3 is CASSPLFRTSGMTGELFF. The CDR3 DNA follows: TGTGCCAGCTCACCACTCTTCCGGACTAGCGGGATGACCGGGGAGCTGTTTTTT.

The V gene is TRBV28, the J gene TRBJ1-1; D is unclear. CDR3 length: 14 amino acids. The V and J ends lost 3 bases and 3 bases respectively, with 11 bases between them. Per germline, CDR1 MDHEN and CDR2 SYDVKM. CDR3 in DNA: TGTGCCAGCAGTTTCGGTGGCGGAGACACTGAAGCTTTCTTT. Residues: CASSFGGGDTEAFF. The complete variable domain, with remaining parts taken from reference TRBV28 and TRBJ1-1, reads DVKVTQSSRYLVKRTGEKVFLECVQDMDHENMFWYRQDPGLGLRLIYFSYDVKMKEKGDIPEGYSVSREKKERFSLILESASTNQTSMYLCASSFGGGDTEAFFGQGTRLTVV.

A word on this clone: Additional DNA sequences in this sample encode the identical CDR3. The chain combines TRBV20-1 with TRBJ2-5; D might be TRBD2 (6 bases). Trimming stripped 5 bases from V and 5 bases from J, with 9 bases between. CDR1 is DFQATT and CDR2 is SNEGSKA in the germline V gene (reference sequence). The CDR3 extends over 11 amino acids. The CDR3 coding sequence is TGCAGTGCTCGGGAGCGGGAGACCCAGTACTTC. This sequence encodes CSARERETQYF.

The rearrangement uses TRBV25-1 and TRBJ2-5; D is uncertain. Trimming shortened V by 4 bases and J by 5 bases, and 17 bases separated the two germline ends. The CDR3 spans 15 residues. CDR1 and CDR2 from the germline V gene are MGHDK and SYGVNS. The CDR3 DNA reads TGTGCCAGCAGTGGCCTTATTAGCCTGACGGAGACCCAGTACTTC. This codes for CASSGLISLTETQYF.